The rows below give T cell receptor beta chains drawn from one sample of a study of T cells in Graves' hyperthyroidism and ophthalmopathy. TCRdb analysed the multiplex PCR reads with MiXCR anew, one entry per CDR3 protein. The sample has a few hundred thousand distinct CDR3 sequences; more than 15% are singletons. Specimen: blood. These receptors came from a woman aged 30 to 39 with Graves' hyperthyroidism. The CDR3 runs from the conserved cysteine through the conserved F or W. Fields, in order: CDR3 length, D gene, J gene, clone size, V gene, CDR3 protein, CDR3 DNA. The D gene is left open where the match is weak. Rows may omit the clone size; those that give it use once, few, many or a size class.

cdr3_length: 16
d_call: TRBD2
j_call: TRBJ2-7
clone_size: many
v_call: TRBV7-8
cdr3_aa: CASSLVLAGVPGEQYF
cdr3_nt: TGTGCCAGCAGCTTAGTGCTAGCGGGAGTTCCTGGCGAGCAGTACTTC

cdr3_length: 14
d_call: TRBD1
j_call: TRBJ1-2
clone_size: many
v_call: TRBV20-1
cdr3_aa: CSARGAGGVYGYTF
cdr3_nt: TGCAGTGCTAGAGGGGCAGGGGGCGTCTATGGCTACACCTTC

cdr3_length: 16
d_call: TRBD2
j_call: TRBJ2-3
clone_size: many
v_call: TRBV5-1
cdr3_aa: CASSTGLAGAKDTQYF
cdr3_nt: TGCGCCAGCAGTACAGGACTAGCGGGAGCGAAAGATACGCAGTATTTT

cdr3_length: 14
d_call: TRBD2
j_call: TRBJ2-7
clone_size: once
v_call: TRBV6-1
cdr3_aa: CASSQDSGSHEQYF
cdr3_nt: TGTGCCAGCAGTCAAGATAGCGGGAGCCACGAGCAGTACTTC

cdr3_length: 15
d_call: -
j_call: TRBJ1-1
clone_size: many
v_call: TRBV18
cdr3_aa: CASSPNPGLNTEAFF
cdr3_nt: TGTGCCAGCTCACCAAATCCCGGGCTGAACACTGAAGCTTTCTTT

cdr3_length: 12
d_call: -
j_call: TRBJ2-7
clone_size: few
v_call: TRBV29-1
cdr3_aa: CSVEEGPYEQYF
cdr3_nt: TGCAGCGTTGAAGAAGGCCCCTACGAGCAGTACTTC

cdr3_length: 16
d_call: -
j_call: TRBJ2-2
clone_size: -
v_call: TRBV4-2
cdr3_aa: CASSKSATTYTGELFF
cdr3_nt: TGTGCCAGCAGCAAAAGCGCTACGACATACACCGGGGAGCTGTTTTTT

cdr3_length: 15
d_call: -
j_call: TRBJ2-5
clone_size: many
v_call: TRBV6-1
cdr3_aa: CASRQSLPLWETQYF
cdr3_nt: TGTGCCAGCAGACAAAGTCTGCCCCTTTGGGAGACCCAGTACTTC

cdr3_length: 18
d_call: -
j_call: TRBJ2-7
clone_size: many
v_call: TRBV12-3/TRBV12-4
cdr3_aa: CASSLAISRGTVSYEQYF
cdr3_nt: TGTGCCAGCAGTTTGGCCATCTCTCGTGGGACGGTCTCCTACGAGCAGTACTTC

cdr3_length: 16
d_call: TRBD2
j_call: TRBJ2-3
clone_size: many
v_call: TRBV4-3
cdr3_aa: CASSQIGTSAPDTQYF
cdr3_nt: TGCGCCAGCAGCCAAATTGGGACTAGCGCCCCAGATACGCAGTATTTT

cdr3_length: 15
d_call: TRBD2
j_call: TRBJ2-1
clone_size: many
v_call: TRBV7-2
cdr3_aa: CASSLVASGYNEQFF
cdr3_nt: TGTGCCAGCAGCTTAGTAGCTAGCGGTTACAATGAGCAGTTCTTC

cdr3_length: 14
d_call: -
j_call: TRBJ2-3
clone_size: -
v_call: TRBV6-2/TRBV6-3
cdr3_aa: CASSYPPNTDTQYF
cdr3_nt: TGTGCCAGCAGTTACCCGCCCAACACAGATACGCAGTATTTT

cdr3_length: 23
d_call: TRBD1
j_call: TRBJ2-2
clone_size: -
v_call: TRBV19
cdr3_aa: CASRTSTGTGGLAGHPNTGELFF
cdr3_nt: TGTGCCAGTAGAACTTCGACCGGGACAGGGGGCTTGGCGGGCCACCCGAACACCGGGGAGCTGTTTTTT

cdr3_length: 15
d_call: TRBD1
j_call: TRBJ2-1
clone_size: many
v_call: TRBV20-1
cdr3_aa: CSATTSLGGLDEQFF
cdr3_nt: TGCAGTGCCACCACGTCCTTAGGGGGCCTGGATGAGCAGTTCTTC

cdr3_length: 14
d_call: -
j_call: TRBJ1-5
clone_size: many
v_call: TRBV3-2
cdr3_aa: CASSQGRRGQPQHF
cdr3_nt: TGTGCCAGCAGCCAAGGCAGGCGGGGTCAGCCCCAGCATTTT

cdr3_length: 16
d_call: -
j_call: TRBJ2-1
clone_size: many
v_call: TRBV4-1
cdr3_aa: CASTLGPGAKYNEQFF
cdr3_nt: TGCGCCAGCACCCTAGGCCCAGGGGCGAAGTACAATGAGCAGTTCTTC

cdr3_length: 16
d_call: TRBD2
j_call: TRBJ2-1
clone_size: many
v_call: TRBV6-1
cdr3_aa: CASRSGRGSLAGEQFF
cdr3_nt: TGTGCCAGCAGGTCCGGGCGGGGGTCTCTGGCGGGAGAGCAGTTCTTC

cdr3_length: 12
d_call: -
j_call: TRBJ2-7
clone_size: -
v_call: TRBV20-1
cdr3_aa: CSASWGAYEQYF
cdr3_nt: TGCAGTGCTAGTTGGGGGGCTTACGAGCAGTACTTC

cdr3_length: 14
d_call: -
j_call: TRBJ2-1
clone_size: few
v_call: TRBV20-1
cdr3_aa: CSAPGPTGRDEQFF
cdr3_nt: TGCAGTGCCCCGGGTCCTACCGGCCGCGATGAGCAGTTCTTC

cdr3_length: 15
d_call: TRBD2
j_call: TRBJ2-3
clone_size: -
v_call: TRBV20-1
cdr3_aa: CSARLAGGYPDTQYF
cdr3_nt: TGCAGTGCTAGATTAGCGGGAGGGTACCCAGATACGCAGTATTTT

cdr3_length: 15
d_call: -
j_call: TRBJ1-1
clone_size: many
v_call: TRBV4-1
cdr3_aa: CASSQATGLNTEAFF
cdr3_nt: TGCGCCAGCAGCCAAGCCACAGGGCTCAACACTGAAGCTTTCTTT

cdr3_length: 12
d_call: -
j_call: TRBJ1-1
clone_size: many
v_call: TRBV20-1
cdr3_aa: CSAPGLNTEAFF
cdr3_nt: TGCAGTGCCCCGGGATTGAACACTGAAGCTTTCTTT

cdr3_length: 21
d_call: TRBD2
j_call: TRBJ2-3
clone_size: few
v_call: TRBV12-5
cdr3_aa: CASGFALTAGATELGPDTQYF
cdr3_nt: TGTGCTAGTGGTTTCGCCCTGACAGCGGGAGCTACAGAGTTGGGTCCAGATACGCAGTATTTT

cdr3_length: 15
d_call: TRBD1
j_call: TRBJ2-1
clone_size: many
v_call: TRBV6-2/TRBV6-3
cdr3_aa: CASSSPGQGSNEQFF
cdr3_nt: TGTGCCAGCAGTTCCCCGGGACAGGGGAGCAATGAGCAGTTCTTC

cdr3_length: 16
d_call: TRBD1
j_call: TRBJ2-2
clone_size: many
v_call: TRBV5-5
cdr3_aa: CASSYAGTGTPGELFF
cdr3_nt: TGTGCCAGCAGCTACGCCGGGACAGGGACACCCGGGGAGCTGTTTTTT

cdr3_length: 16
d_call: TRBD1
j_call: TRBJ2-1
clone_size: few
v_call: TRBV7-3
cdr3_aa: CASSFRGQGQDNEQFF
cdr3_nt: TGTGCCAGCAGCTTCAGAGGGCAGGGACAGGACAATGAGCAGTTCTTC

cdr3_length: 11
d_call: -
j_call: TRBJ2-7
clone_size: -
v_call: TRBV7-2
cdr3_aa: CASSPRGQQYF
cdr3_nt: TGTGCCAGCAGTCCCCGTGGTCAGCAGTACTTC

cdr3_length: 14
d_call: -
j_call: TRBJ2-4
clone_size: few
v_call: TRBV20-1
cdr3_aa: CSARDGVGGDIQYF
cdr3_nt: TGCAGTGCTAGAGATGGCGTTGGGGGAGACATTCAGTACTTC

cdr3_length: 14
d_call: -
j_call: TRBJ1-2
clone_size: -
v_call: TRBV11-3
cdr3_aa: CASSPRSTNYGYTF
cdr3_nt: TGTGCCAGCAGCCCACGGAGCACTAACTATGGCTACACCTTC

cdr3_length: 14
d_call: -
j_call: TRBJ1-1
clone_size: many
v_call: TRBV6-2/TRBV6-3
cdr3_aa: CASTPRGRGQEAFF
cdr3_nt: TGTGCCAGCACCCCAAGAGGGCGGGGACAAGAAGCTTTCTTT

cdr3_length: 14
d_call: -
j_call: TRBJ2-7
clone_size: many
v_call: TRBV20-1
cdr3_aa: CSAPGGDSYHEQYF
cdr3_nt: TGCAGTGCGCCGGGGGGGGACAGTTACCACGAGCAGTACTTC

cdr3_length: 15
d_call: -
j_call: TRBJ2-3
clone_size: -
v_call: TRBV12-3/TRBV12-4
cdr3_aa: CASSQGLYGPDTQYF
cdr3_nt: TGTGCCAGCAGCCAGGGACTTTACGGTCCAGATACGCAGTATTTT

cdr3_length: 14
d_call: -
j_call: TRBJ2-7
clone_size: many
v_call: TRBV7-2
cdr3_aa: CASSHGPGEYEQYF
cdr3_nt: TGTGCCAGCAGTCATGGGCCGGGGGAATACGAGCAGTACTTC

cdr3_length: 15
d_call: -
j_call: TRBJ2-1
clone_size: few
v_call: TRBV27
cdr3_aa: CASSFYDTTRSEQFF
cdr3_nt: TGTGCCAGCAGTTTTTATGACACCACCCGCAGTGAGCAGTTCTTC

cdr3_length: 17
d_call: TRBD2
j_call: TRBJ2-3
clone_size: -
v_call: TRBV5-1
cdr3_aa: CASSLALAGGPTDTQYF
cdr3_nt: TGCGCCAGCAGCTTGGCGTTAGCGGGAGGGCCCACAGATACGCAGTATTTT

cdr3_length: 15
d_call: -
j_call: TRBJ2-1
clone_size: many
v_call: TRBV11-2
cdr3_aa: CASSPRPGVYNEQFF
cdr3_nt: TGTGCCAGCAGCCCTCGTCCGGGGGTCTACAATGAGCAGTTCTTC

cdr3_length: 16
d_call: -
j_call: TRBJ2-1
clone_size: -
v_call: TRBV20-1
cdr3_aa: CSAEGGPFLADNEQFF
cdr3_nt: TGCAGTGCCGAAGGAGGCCCCTTTTTAGCGGACAATGAGCAGTTCTTC

cdr3_length: 15
d_call: TRBD2
j_call: TRBJ2-2
clone_size: -
v_call: TRBV10-1
cdr3_aa: CASSEGQGGAGELFF
cdr3_nt: TGCGCCAGCAGTGAGGGGCAGGGAGGGGCCGGGGAGCTGTTTTTT

cdr3_length: 13
d_call: TRBD1
j_call: TRBJ2-5
clone_size: many
v_call: TRBV2
cdr3_aa: CASSDGQGGTQYF
cdr3_nt: TGTGCCAGCAGTGACGGACAGGGTGGGACCCAGTACTTC

cdr3_length: 13
d_call: -
j_call: TRBJ1-6
clone_size: -
v_call: TRBV25-1
cdr3_aa: CASSGDRRVPLHF
cdr3_nt: TGTGCCAGCAGTGGAGACAGAAGGGTTCCCCTCCACTTT

cdr3_length: 16
d_call: TRBD1
j_call: TRBJ1-6
clone_size: few
v_call: TRBV20-1
cdr3_aa: CSATTGGVSYNSPLHF
cdr3_nt: TGCAGTGCTACGACAGGGGGCGTCTCCTATAATTCACCCCTCCACTTT

cdr3_length: 14
d_call: -
j_call: TRBJ2-1
clone_size: few
v_call: TRBV20-1
cdr3_aa: CSARDLQGYNEQFF
cdr3_nt: TGCAGTGCTAGAGATCTTCAGGGCTACAATGAGCAGTTCTTC

cdr3_length: 16
d_call: TRBD2
j_call: TRBJ2-3
clone_size: -
v_call: TRBV7-3
cdr3_aa: CASSSDTSGGIDTQYF
cdr3_nt: TGTGCCAGCAGCTCCGATACTAGCGGGGGGATAGATACGCAGTATTTT

cdr3_length: 12
d_call: -
j_call: TRBJ1-5
clone_size: few
v_call: TRBV20-1
cdr3_aa: CSGGYSNQPQHF
cdr3_nt: TGCAGTGGGGGTTATAGCAATCAGCCCCAGCATTTT

cdr3_length: 18
d_call: TRBD2
j_call: TRBJ2-1
clone_size: -
v_call: TRBV27
cdr3_aa: CASSLSGTSGVSYNEQFF
cdr3_nt: TGTGCCAGCAGTTTAAGCGGGACTAGCGGGGTGTCCTACAATGAGCAGTTCTTC

cdr3_length: 14
d_call: TRBD2
j_call: TRBJ2-3
clone_size: few
v_call: TRBV29-1
cdr3_aa: CSLLEGTNADTQYF
cdr3_nt: TGCAGCCTGTTGGAGGGGACTAACGCAGATACGCAGTATTTT

cdr3_length: 20
d_call: -
j_call: TRBJ2-6
clone_size: few
v_call: TRBV20-1
cdr3_aa: CSARGRRGQNSFSGANVLTF
cdr3_nt: TGCAGTGCTAGAGGGAGGAGAGGGCAGAACTCCTTCTCTGGGGCCAACGTCCTGACTTTC

cdr3_length: 14
d_call: TRBD2
j_call: TRBJ2-7
clone_size: many
v_call: TRBV6-1
cdr3_aa: CASMLAVEGYEQYF
cdr3_nt: TGTGCCAGCATGCTAGCGGTAGAGGGATACGAGCAGTACTTC

cdr3_length: 16
d_call: -
j_call: TRBJ2-7
clone_size: many
v_call: TRBV6-1
cdr3_aa: CASRRGRDLSSYEQYF
cdr3_nt: TGTGCCAGCAGACGGGGTAGGGACTTGAGCTCCTACGAGCAGTACTTC

cdr3_length: 17
d_call: -
j_call: TRBJ1-1
clone_size: few
v_call: TRBV28
cdr3_aa: CASSLNWGGRMNTEAFF
cdr3_nt: TGTGCCAGCAGTTTAAATTGGGGAGGACGAATGAACACTGAAGCTTTCTTT

cdr3_length: 13
d_call: -
j_call: TRBJ2-7
clone_size: many
v_call: TRBV6-2/TRBV6-3
cdr3_aa: CASSSDMTYEQYF
cdr3_nt: TGTGCCAGCAGTTCGGACATGACCTACGAGCAGTACTTC